This entry features one T cell receptor beta chain sequence. This clonotype has just a few counts. No antigen is known for it. Base qualities are missing; no much larger clone stands one base away. From a lookup of the germline V gene (reference sequence), CDR1 and CDR2 are DFQATT and SNEGSKA. Taken from cysteine to phenylalanine, the CDR3 has 13 residues. Just CDR3 DNA is preserved here, 39 bases in frame from base 1. The germline V end is reduced by 7 bases and the J end by 7 bases; junction bases left unmatched: 5. The entry originates in a study of blood T cells in healthy people across ages (dated by TCRdb to between 2014 and 2016). In terms of the full investigation: In model experiments, template switching captured about one uniquely barcoded TCR beta cDNA molecule for every two T cells. Using deep sequencing normalized with unique cDNA molecular identifiers, the study measured how TCR beta repertoire diversity changes with age. The donors were split into four age groups: young (average about 15 years), middle-aged (39), aged (over 55) and long-lived (about 82). Donors of different ages were randomly distributed across sequencing lanes to avoid experimental bias. For two donors (one aged 18 to 30 and one aged 80 or older), the study analyzed two additional independent replicas of 1 million unique cDNA reads from the same blood draw.

Systemically healthy Caucasian individuals from Russia, around 38 in total and aged roughly 6 to 100 years, were included as donors. Each donor gave around 9.8 milliliters of peripheral blood, collected into EDTA-treated Vacutainer tubes. Ficoll-Paque density-gradient centrifugation was used to isolate PBMCs, with at least 6 million per sample. Trizol reagent was used to extract total RNA from PBMCs, with at least 6 micrograms per sample. For every donor, flow cytometry on a PBMC aliquot measured the percentage of naive CD45RAhigh/CD27high T cells. Libraries were made using 5' RACE. The data were produced on an Illumina HiSeq 2500. A second PCR of roughly 7 to 11 cycles was performed with a sample-barcoded 5' primer and a J-beta primer mix. A template-switch 5' adaptor carrying 12 random nucleotides introduced a unique molecular identifier onto each TCR beta cDNA molecule. At least 2.5 million CDR3-containing paired-end reads were obtained from each sample. The Mint cDNA synthesis kit, primed by a TRBC-specific oligonucleotide, was used to synthesize first-strand cDNA from all RNA. Following uracil-DNA glycosylase treatment, all cDNA underwent a first 18-cycle PCR with the universal primers M1SS and BC2_uni_R. Per the original workflow: Each sample was normalized by randomly selecting 1 million high-quality reads, each carrying a distinct molecular identifier. Instead of being binned into consensus sequences, reads with shared molecular identifiers were discarded. CDR3 identification, clonotype clustering and error correction used MiTCR with a Q25 quality threshold and the strictest error-elimination algorithm. A nonparametric unseen species model with Euler transformation was used to estimate a lower bound on total TCR beta diversity. TCRdb took the public reads, trimmed them with fastp at Q25, ran MiXCR for clone calling and kept in-frame beta chains. CDR3 protein duplicates are merged, each entry listing the most common genes and DNA. The V and J calls here are based on TCRdb, not the publication. This sample is represented by about 1.8 million distinct CDR3 sequences; about 50% of them were singletons. The ten largest clones capture around 2.1% of the sample.

The research as a whole found: The long-lived group showed more naive CD4+ T cells, fewer expanded clones and increased TCR diversity than the aged group, suggesting age selection. Total diversity estimates from one million sequenced T cells were considered lower bounds and underestimates. Donor CMV infection status was unknown, potentially confounding age-related changes in expanded clonotypes. Observed TCR beta diversity correlated strongly with the percentage of naive T cells measured by flow cytometry. As age increased, observed TCR beta diversity per million T cells dropped in a roughly linear way, and a significant reduction was already evident by age roughly 36. Because profiling used bulk unsorted PBMCs, naive and antigen-experienced compartments could not be compared conclusively.

The V and J genes are TRBV20-1 and TRBJ2-1; 12 middle bases align to TRBD2. The receptor's source is a woman aged 35 to 49 in good health. Specimen: blood. CDR3 reads: CSELAGGPNEQFF. The nucleotides read TGCAGTGAGCTAGCGGGGGGGCCGAATGAGCAGTTCTTC.